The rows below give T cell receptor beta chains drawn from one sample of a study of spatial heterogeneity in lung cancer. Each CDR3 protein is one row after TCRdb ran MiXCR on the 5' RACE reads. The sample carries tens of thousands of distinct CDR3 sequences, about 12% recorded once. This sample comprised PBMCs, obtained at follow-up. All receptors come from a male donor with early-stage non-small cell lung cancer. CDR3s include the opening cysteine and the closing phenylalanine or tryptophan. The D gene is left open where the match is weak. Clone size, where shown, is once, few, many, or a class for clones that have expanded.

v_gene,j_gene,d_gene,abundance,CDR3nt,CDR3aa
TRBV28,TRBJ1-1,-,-,TGTGCCAGCAGTTCCTCCCCGGCACTGAACACTGAAGCTTTCTTT,CASSSSPALNTEAFF
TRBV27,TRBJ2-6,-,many,TGTGCCAGCAGTTTATCCCTGGATCTCAGGGCAACTGGGGCCAACGTCCTGACTTTC,CASSLSLDLRATGANVLTF
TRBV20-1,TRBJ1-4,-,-,TGCAGTGCTAGAGATTCAACTGAGAGTAATGAAAAACTGTTTTTT,CSARDSTESNEKLFF
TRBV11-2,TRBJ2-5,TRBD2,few,TGTGCCAGCAGCCCAAGCGGGAGCAGGAGTCAACAAGAGACCCAGTACTTC,CASSPSGSRSQQETQYF
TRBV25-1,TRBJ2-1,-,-,TGTGCCAGCAGTCCGCAGTACAATGAGCAGTTCTTC,CASSPQYNEQFF
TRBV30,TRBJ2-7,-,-,TGTGCCTGCCCCGGGCCGTTCTACGAGCAGTACTTC,CACPGPFYEQYF
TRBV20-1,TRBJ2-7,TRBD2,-,TGCAGTGCCACGGGACTACCGGCTCGCGAGCAGTACTTC,CSATGLPAREQYF
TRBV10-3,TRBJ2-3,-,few,TGTGCCATCAGTGAGTCGGTAGGCACAGATACGCAGTATTTT,CAISESVGTDTQYF
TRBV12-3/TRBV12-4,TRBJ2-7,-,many,TGTGCCAGCAGTTTCGCCAGGGCCCACGAGCAGTACTTC,CASSFARAHEQYF
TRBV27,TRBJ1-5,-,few,TGTGCCAGCAGTTTATCGAAGGTTGGGGGGTATCAGCCCCAGCATTTT,CASSLSKVGGYQPQHF
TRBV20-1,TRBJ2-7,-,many,TGCAGTGCCAGTAGAAGATCGGGCCGTGACGAGCAGTACTTC,CSASRRSGRDEQYF
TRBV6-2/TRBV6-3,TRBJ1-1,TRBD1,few,TGTGCCAGCACCAACCAGGCGGGACAGGGGGTGACTGAAGCTTTCTTT,CASTNQAGQGVTEAFF
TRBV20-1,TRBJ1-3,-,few,TGCAGTGCTGCGGGCGGGGCCGGAAACACCATATATTTT,CSAAGGAGNTIYF
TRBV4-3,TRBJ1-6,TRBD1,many,TGCGCCAGCAGCCAAGCGGGACAGGTGCCTTCACCCCTCCACTTT,CASSQAGQVPSPLHF
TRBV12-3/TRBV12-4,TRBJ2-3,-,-,TGTGCCAGCAAGGGTAGGCCACCGGCAGATACGCAGTATTTT,CASKGRPPADTQYF
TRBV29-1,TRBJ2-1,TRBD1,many,TGCAGCGTCCTGAGTACCGGGACAGGGGGCCCAAATGAGCAGTTCTTC,CSVLSTGTGGPNEQFF
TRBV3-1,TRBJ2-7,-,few,TGTGCCAGCAGCCACGAGTACGGCGAGCAGTACTTC,CASSHEYGEQYF
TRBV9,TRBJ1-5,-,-,TGTGCCAGCGGGGCGGGGGATTATAGCAATCAGCCCCAGCATTTC,CASGAGDYSNQPQHF
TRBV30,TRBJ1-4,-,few,TGTGCCTGGGGGCCAACTAATGAAAAACTGTTTTTT,CAWGPTNEKLFF
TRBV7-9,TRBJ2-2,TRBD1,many,TGTGCCAGCAGCTTCGGGACAGGGGTCGCCTCGAACACCGGGGAGCTGTTTTTT,CASSFGTGVASNTGELFF
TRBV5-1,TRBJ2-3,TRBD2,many,TGCGCCAGCAGCACCGGGACTAGTACAGATACGCAGTATTTT,CASSTGTSTDTQYF
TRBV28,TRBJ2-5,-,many,TGTGCCAGCAGTTCGGGGCGGGAGACCCAGTACTTC,CASSSGRETQYF
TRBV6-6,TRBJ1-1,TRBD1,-,TGTGCCAGCAGAGGGGGGACAGGGAACACTGAAGCTTTCTTT,CASRGGTGNTEAFF
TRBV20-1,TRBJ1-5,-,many,TGCAGTGCTAGCCCCAGAGAGAATCAGCCCCAGCATTTT,CSASPRENQPQHF
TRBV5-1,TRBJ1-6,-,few,TGCGCCAGCAGCTTGGCTGGCAGTTCCTGGAATTCACCCCTCCACTTT,CASSLAGSSWNSPLHF
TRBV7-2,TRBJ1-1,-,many,TGTGCCAGCAGCTTATCCAGGGACACTGAAGCTTTCTTT,CASSLSRDTEAFF
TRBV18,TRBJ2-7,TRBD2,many,TGTGCCAGCTCACCCGGGACTAGCGGGTCCTACGAGCAGTACTTC,CASSPGTSGSYEQYF
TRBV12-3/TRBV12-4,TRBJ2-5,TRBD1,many,TGTGCCAGCAGTGACCGGGACAGTCAAGAGACCCAGTACTTC,CASSDRDSQETQYF
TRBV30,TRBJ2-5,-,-,TGTGCCTGGAGTGCCCAAGAGACCCAGTACTTC,CAWSAQETQYF
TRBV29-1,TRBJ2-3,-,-,TGCAGCGTTGGAAGGGGGAGCACAGATACGCAGTATTTT,CSVGRGSTDTQYF
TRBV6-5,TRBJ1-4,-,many,TGTGCCAGCAGTTACTTGAGGGGGAATGAAAAACTGTTTTTT,CASSYLRGNEKLFF
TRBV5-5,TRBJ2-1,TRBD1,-,TGTGCCAGCAGGCCCGCCGGGCGCCCAGGGGGCAATGAGCAGTTCTTC,CASRPAGRPGGNEQFF
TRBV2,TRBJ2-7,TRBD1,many,TGTGCCAGCAGGCCTACGGGACAGGGGTCTTACGAGCAGTACTTC,CASRPTGQGSYEQYF
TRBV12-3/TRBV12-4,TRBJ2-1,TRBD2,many,TGTGCCAGCAGTGCGCAGACTAGCGGGGGGTCACCGTCTGAGCAGTTCTTC,CASSAQTSGGSPSEQFF
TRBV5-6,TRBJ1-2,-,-,TGTGCCAGCAGCTGGAGCAGGACTAAAGGCTACACCTTC,CASSWSRTKGYTF
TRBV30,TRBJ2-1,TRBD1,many,TGTGCCCAACAGGGGATCACCTACAATGAGCAGTTCTTC,CAQQGITYNEQFF
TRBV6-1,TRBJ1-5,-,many,TGTGCCAGCGGCGTCTTGATGGGTCAGCCCCAGCATTTT,CASGVLMGQPQHF
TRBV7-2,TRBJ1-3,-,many,TGTGCCAGCAGCTTAGTGCGGGCCCCCGGCAATAGTTTACACTCTGGAAACACCATATATTTT,CASSLVRAPGNSLHSGNTIYF
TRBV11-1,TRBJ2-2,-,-,TGTGCCAGCAGCTTAAGAAACGCCGGGGAGCTGTTTTTT,CASSLRNAGELFF
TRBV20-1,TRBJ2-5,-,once,TGCAGTGCTAGAGATCTCCAACTAACTAGGATGGAGACCCAGTACTTC,CSARDLQLTRMETQYF
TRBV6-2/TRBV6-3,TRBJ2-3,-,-,TGTGCCAGCACACGGCAGGGGCGTTTAGGCACAGGTACGCAGTATTTT,CASTRQGRLGTGTQYF
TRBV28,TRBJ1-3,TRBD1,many,TGTGCCAGACCGGGACAGGGCTCTGGAAACACCATATATTTT,CARPGQGSGNTIYF
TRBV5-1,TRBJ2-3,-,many,TGCGCCAGCAGCCTTAGCGTGGCAGATACGCAGTATTTT,CASSLSVADTQYF
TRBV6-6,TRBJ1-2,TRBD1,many,TGTGCCAGCAGACTGGACAGGGCAGAGTTTGGCTACACCTTC,CASRLDRAEFGYTF
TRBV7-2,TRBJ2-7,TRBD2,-,TGTGCCAGCAGCTTAAGCCTAGCGGGAGGGAACGAGCAGTACTTC,CASSLSLAGGNEQYF
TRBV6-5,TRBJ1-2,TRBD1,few,TGTGCCAGCAGATTCCGGGACAGGGGAATCTATGGCTACACCTTC,CASRFRDRGIYGYTF
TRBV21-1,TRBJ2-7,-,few,TGTGCCAGCCGCTCCTTTGAGAAAAGGTCCAGGTGGCAGTACTTC,CASRSFEKRSRWQYF
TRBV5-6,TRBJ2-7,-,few,TGTGCCAGCAGCTTGGCCTGGCAAGACGAGCAGTACTTC,CASSLAWQDEQYF
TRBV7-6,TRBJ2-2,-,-,TGTGCCAGCAGCCGTAGGCAGGAGGCCGGGGAGCTGTTTTTT,CASSRRQEAGELFF
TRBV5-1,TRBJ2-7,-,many,TGCGCCAGCGGAACAGGGCATTACGAGCAGTACTTC,CASGTGHYEQYF